Given below is one TCR beta chain in context. Antigen: not known. Germline V gives CDR1 SGHKS, CDR2 YYEKEE (reference sequence). With 3 bases clipped from V and 4 bases from J, the junction kept 10 bases outside the gene matches. This CDR3 is built from 15 residues. The sample belongs to a study of T cell responses to AZD1222 COVID-19 vaccine. Study at large: Investigators merged groups given second doses at roughly 4 or roughly 12 weeks.

Points from the study as a whole: CD4 TCRs linked to vaccination spanned spike, dominating at 160-218 and 743-854. Only 5 or 6 AZD1222 recipients were seropositive at baseline. Clonal diversity was possibly underestimated, and white British individuals and females predominated among donors.

Measured with immunoSEQ multiplex PCR; TCRdb has only the in-frame clones, and not every one. The sample includes some 200,000 clones, 85% to 90% of them seen just once. This TCR came from an adult in good health. The genes are TRBV5-5 and TRBJ2-7, with TRBD2 identical over 7 bases. The sample consisted of peripheral blood, taken on day 0 of AZD1222 vaccination. The CDR3 here is CASSWLGGRGYEQYF. Here the CDR3 DNA reads TGTGCCAGCAGCTGGCTGGGGGGGAGAGGTTACGAGCAGTACTTC.